This T cell receptor beta chain is drawn from a study of blood T cell repertoires in COVID-19. Overall study context: Acute and convalescent COVID-19 specimens originated in the United States, Italy and Spain.

V was shortened by 6 bases and J by 2 bases, with 10 bases between the two germline ends. The CDR3 extends over 13 amino acids. The germline CDR1 and CDR2 sequences are LNHDA and SQIVND (reference sequence). Measured with immunoSEQ multiplex PCR; TCRdb has only the in-frame clones, and not every one. The sample lists 120,000 or so clones; more than 70% were seen once. Input material: peripheral blood. The TCR comes from a woman in her fifties or sixties with acute or convalescent COVID-19. This chain uses TRBV19 with TRBJ1-1; possibly TRBD1 for D (6 bases). The CDR3 DNA sequence: TGTGCCAGTAGCTCACAGGGTAACACTGAAGCTTTCTTT. It yields the protein CASSSQGNTEAFF.